These 23 T cell receptor beta chains share one sample of origin, sequenced in a study of blood T cell repertoires in COVID-19. Clones were read by immunoSEQ multiplex PCR, and TCRdb kept only the in-frame ones, dropping some. The table lists roughly 140,000 clones, around four fifths of them singletons. Sequenced input: PBMCs or T cells enriched from blood (not recorded which). These receptors all come from a man aged 50 or older who had recovered from COVID-19.

The rearrangement joins TRBV3-1 (or the pseudogene TRBV3-2) to TRBJ2-2; D is possibly TRBD2 (6 bases). This CDR3 spans 15 amino acids. CDR1 LGHDT and CDR2 YNNKEL come from the germline V gene (reference sequence). Trimming cost V 7 bases and J 4 bases, with 16 bases left between them. The CDR3 nucleotides read TGTGCCAGCACCTTGTTCGGGGGAGGCACCGGGGAGCTGTTTTTT. It translates to CASTLFGGGTGELFF.

The genes are TRBV12-3 or TRBV12-4 and TRBJ2-3, with TRBD2 as a possible D gene (5 bases). This CDR3 is built from 13 residues. V lost 3 bases and J 3 bases, leaving 7 bases between the germline ends. The CDR3 region is CASSLWETDTQYF. The CDR3, as DNA: TGTGCCAGCAGTTTGTGGGAGACAGATACGCAGTATTTT.

CDR3: CASSLAATGVQPQHF. The CDR3 nucleotides are TGTGCCAGCAGCTTAGCGGCTACAGGGGTCCAGCCCCAGCATTTT. The chain combines TRBV7-8 with TRBJ1-5; 7 positions agree with TRBD1. With V trimmed by 0 bases and J by 7 bases, 6 bases remained unmatched. The CDR3 sequence is 15 residues long. Germline V gives CDR1 SGHVS, CDR2 FQNEAQ.

The chain has TRBV27 and TRBJ2-7, with 14 bases aligning to TRBD2. Germline V gene sequence: CDR1 MNHEY, CDR2 SMNVEV (reference sequence). CDR3 size: 17 residues. V shed 5 bases, J shed 2 bases, and the junction held 8 bases outside the gene matches. As DNA, the CDR3 is TGTGCCAGCAGTCATTGGACTAGCGGGGGGTTTCCCTACGAGCAGTACTTC. Translated, it gives CASSHWTSGGFPYEQYF.

The genes are TRBV11-3 and TRBJ1-1; weak D call: TRBD1 (5 bases). The CDR3 contains 12 residues. Germline assignment: CDR1 SGHNT and CDR2 YENEEA. V shed 5 bases and J shed 4 bases, with 8 bases lying between them. The CDR3 DNA reads as TGTGCCAGCAGCCCGGGGGTCACTGAAGCTTTCTTT. Translated: CASSPGVTEAFF.

The J gene is TRBJ1-2, the V gene TRBV6-4; D gene uncertain. Germline assignment: CDR1 MRHNA and CDR2 SNTAGT. The CDR3 has 13 amino acids. The germline V and J ends were trimmed by 0 bases and 4 bases, with 6 bases remaining between them. The CDR3 DNA sequence: TGTGCCAGCAGTGACTCCCGGGGCTATGGCTACACCTTC. Protein: CASSDSRGYGYTF.

The chain uses TRBV5-1 and TRBJ1-1; D possibly corresponds to TRBD1 (6 bases). CDR1 and CDR2 from the germline V gene are SGHRS and YFSETQ. V was shortened by 0 bases and J by 3 bases, with 9 bases between the two germline ends. The CDR3 consists of 14 residues. The CDR3 reads CASSLDRVDTEAFF. DNA for the CDR3: TGCGCCAGCAGCTTGGACAGGGTCGACACTGAAGCTTTCTTT.

This clone has only one observation. The chain's CDR3 is CASRGAGINSPLHF. In DNA, the CDR3 is TGTGCCAGCCGGGGGGCGGGCATTAATTCACCCCTCCACTTT. The chain joins TRBV6-5 to TRBJ1-6; maybe TRBD1 (6 bases). The CDR3 runs to 14 residues. Germline CDR1 reads MNHEY; CDR2 reads SVGAGI. Trimming left V 8 bases short and J 6 bases short, with 14 bases between.

The chain joins TRBV5-5 to TRBJ1-2; D perhaps matches TRBD1 (5 bases). The germline V and J ends were trimmed by 4 bases and 4 bases, with 20 bases remaining between them. The CDR3 sequence is 16 residues long. The germline V gene encodes CDR1 SGHKS and CDR2 YYEKEE (reference sequence). CDR3 in DNA: TGTGCCAGCAGCGATCCGGGCAGGGCGGCGATCTATGGCTACACCTTC. Its protein product is CASSDPGRAAIYGYTF.

This clone was seen just once. The V gene is TRBV19, the J gene TRBJ2-4; 8 positions agree with TRBD2. J lost 6 bases, V lost 10 bases, and 14 bases had no gene match. The CDR3 contains 15 residues. Germline V gene data show CDR1 as LNHDA and CDR2 as SQIVND (reference sequence). The DNA for the CDR3 is TGTGCCACCACCCGGACCGGGACTAGTATAAACATTCAGTACTTC. Protein sequence: CATTRTGTSINIQYF.

About this clone: The same CDR3 can be traced to other DNA sequences in this sample. CDR3 in amino acids: CATSIDRGRGYTF. CDR3 bases: TGTGCCACCAGCATCGACAGGGGGCGTGGCTACACCTTC. The chain uses TRBV15 and TRBJ1-2, with TRBD1 identical over 10 bases. CDR3 length equals 13 residues. V was pared by 4 bases and J by 7 bases, with 3 bases of the junction left unmatched. From germline, CDR1 is LNHNV and CDR2 YYDKDF (reference sequence).

V gene TRBV5-5 combines with J gene TRBJ2-5; 8 bases fit TRBD1. Looked up from germline, CDR1 is SGHKS and CDR2 is YYEKEE (reference sequence). The CDR3 spans 15 residues. The V gene end was trimmed by 4 bases and the J gene end by 2 bases; junction bases not matched to a gene: 7. Here the CDR3 reads CASSGSGTGQETQYF. The CDR3 DNA reads as TGTGCCAGCAGCGGTTCCGGGACAGGACAAGAGACCCAGTACTTC.

The genes are TRBV6-1 and TRBJ2-2; D not certain. The germline V and J ends were trimmed by 7 bases and 1 base, with 10 bases remaining between them. This CDR3 is 14 amino acids long. Germline CDR1 MNHNS, CDR2 SASEGT. The CDR3 spells CASNRVVNTGELFF. The DNA of the CDR3 is TGTGCCAGCAACCGGGTTGTGAACACCGGGGAGCTGTTTTTT.

In its sample, this clone was seen a few times. The rearrangement links TRBV9 to TRBJ2-1, with D possibly matching TRBD1 (8 bases). With 4 bases removed from V and 8 bases from J, the gap between germline ends came to 16 bases. From germline, CDR1 is SGDLS and CDR2 YYNGEE. The CDR3 contains 14 residues. The CDR3 here is CASSYRTGRDEQFF. In DNA form, the CDR3 reads TGTGCCAGCAGCTATCGGACAGGGAGGGATGAGCAGTTCTTC.

The V call is TRBV7-2, the J call TRBJ1-2, with 8 bases lining up with TRBD1. After removal of 5 bases from V and 5 bases from J, the junction contained 7 bases not matched to a gene. This CDR3 region has 14 residues. Germline V gene data show CDR1 as SGHTA and CDR2 as FQGNSA. The CDR3 sequence is CASSPLQGAYGYTF. In nucleotides, the CDR3 is TGTGCCAGCAGCCCGCTTCAGGGGGCTTATGGCTACACCTTC.

The genes are TRBV29-1 and TRBJ1-5, with 7 nucleotides matching TRBD1. The CDR3 is 13 amino acids. Per germline, CDR1 SQVTM and CDR2 ANQGSEA. V shed 5 bases and J 6 bases; nucleotides not matched to a gene: 7. The CDR3 here is CSVRTGVSQPQHF. CDR3 coding DNA: TGCAGCGTTCGTACAGGGGTCAGTCAGCCCCAGCATTTT.

The gene calls are TRBV7-6 and TRBJ2-3, with 9 bases that match TRBD2. CDR1 and CDR2 (germline): SGHVS, FNYEAQ. The CDR3 length is 16 residues. Unmatched junction bases numbered 6, after V lost 5 bases and J lost 0 bases. CDR3 in DNA: TGTGCCAGCAGCCACAACAGCGGGGGGAGCACAGATACGCAGTATTTT. This gives the protein CASSHNSGGSTDTQYF.

This clone turned up a few times. The chain is built from TRBV6-2 or TRBV6-3 and TRBJ2-5, with 15 bases lining up with TRBD2. Looked up from germline, CDR1 is MNHEY and CDR2 is SVGEGT. The CDR3 spans 19 residues. Losses at the gene ends were 4 bases for V and 5 bases for J; bases not matched to a gene: 14. In nucleotides, the CDR3 is TGTGCCAGCAGTTGGCCGGGACTAGCGGGGGGTGAGGGAGCGGAGACCCAGTACTTC. It yields the protein CASSWPGLAGGEGAETQYF.

The chain joins TRBV10-2 to TRBJ2-2; TRBD2 aligns across 12 bases. The junction had 6 bases not matched to a gene; V was cut back by 5 bases and J by 8 bases. Per the germline V gene, CDR1 is WSHSY and CDR2 is SAAADI. CDR3 length: 15 residues. CDR3 amino acids: CASSSSGGAGGELFF. CDR3 in DNA: TGCGCCAGCAGTTCTAGCGGGGGGGCAGGTGGGGAGCTGTTTTTT.

This rearrangement joins TRBV3-1 (or the pseudogene TRBV3-2) to TRBJ1-6, with 7 bases fitting TRBD1. The J segment lost 5 bases and the V segment lost 4 bases, leaving 5 bases of the junction unmatched. The CDR3 runs 15 residues. Looked up from germline, CDR1 is LGHDT and CDR2 is YNNKEL (reference sequence). The CDR3 protein is CASSPRTGDNSPLHF. The CDR3 DNA reads as TGTGCCAGCAGCCCTCGGACAGGAGATAATTCACCCCTCCACTTT.

The V gene is TRBV19, the J gene TRBJ1-1; no reliable D call. This CDR3 is built from 11 residues. V was trimmed by 5 bases and J by 2 bases, leaving 3 bases between them. Germline loops: CDR1 LNHDA, CDR2 SQIVND (reference sequence). Here the CDR3 reads CASSLNTEAFF. CDR3 bases: TGTGCCAGTAGTCTCAACACTGAAGCTTTCTTT.

The rearrangement links TRBV3-1 (or the pseudogene TRBV3-2) to TRBJ2-7, with a possible D match to TRBD1 (5 bases). The V gene lost 4 bases and the J gene lost 3 bases, with 13 bases spanning the gap. This CDR3 contains 14 residues. Germline loops: CDR1 LGHDT, CDR2 YNNKEL (reference sequence). CDR3 nucleotides: TGTGCCAGCAGCCTGGCAGGGTATTTCTACGAGCAGTACTTC. Amino acids: CASSLAGYFYEQYF.

This clone was seen only a few times. The chain carries TRBV4-1 and TRBJ2-7; D gene uncertain. Per germline, CDR1 MGHRA and CDR2 YSYEKL. The CDR3 length is 18 residues. V lost 1 base, J lost 0 bases, and 19 bases lay in between. The CDR3 here is CASSQVLTTETSSYEQYF. The CDR3 bases are TGCGCCAGCAGCCAAGTACTCACTACTGAGACCTCCTCCTACGAGCAGTACTTC.